The 4 T cell receptor beta chains listed next were all sequenced from one sample in a study of brain T cells in children with intractable seizures. The data were produced by immunoSEQ multiplex PCR, yet TCRdb's version contains in-frame clones alone and is incomplete. The sample holds around 80,000 clones, around nine tenths seen once. The source material was peripheral blood, sampled at surgery. The receptors were sampled from a girl aged 2 to 9 with Rasmussen encephalitis and intractable seizures.

This chain connects TRBV18 to TRBJ2-1; 9 nucleotides align to TRBD1. Germline trimming cut 3 bases from V and 4 bases from J; bases unmatched to any gene: 4. The CDR3 has 15 amino acids. Germline-derived CDR1 and CDR2 are KGHSH and LQKENI. The CDR3, as DNA: TGTGCCAGCTCACCTGGACAGGGGAGGTACAATGAGCAGTTCTTC. Protein sequence: CASSPGQGRYNEQFF.

This chain joins TRBV5-1 and TRBJ2-1, with D possibly being TRBD2 (6 bases). Per germline, CDR1 SGHRS and CDR2 YFSETQ. The V end lost 7 bases, the J end lost 0 bases, and 14 bases lay between the germline ends. CDR3 length: 15 amino acids. This chain's CDR3 is CASRAAGSSYNEQFF. CDR3 DNA: TGCGCCAGCCGGGCGGCGGGGAGCTCCTACAATGAGCAGTTCTTC.

The chain links TRBV12-5 to TRBJ2-7; D not certain. There are 13 residues in the CDR3. V lost 1 base, J lost 4 bases, and 8 bases lay in between. Germline CDR1 and CDR2: LGHNT and FRNRAP. The CDR3 here is CASGLGGLYEQYF. The CDR3 DNA sequence: TGTGCTAGTGGTTTGGGGGGTCTGTACGAGCAGTACTTC.

This clone appeared once. The gene calls are TRBV7-8 and TRBJ1-2, with D perhaps TRBD1 (6 bases). The CDR3 extends over 16 amino acids. Trimming removed 7 bases from V and 4 bases from J, with 22 bases in between. CDR1 and CDR2 from the germline V gene are SGHVS and FQNEAQ. The CDR3 reads CASTTNIRGPRYGYTF. The CDR3 DNA reads TGTGCCAGCACTACTAATATCAGGGGCCCGCGCTATGGCTACACCTTC.